These T cell receptor beta chains were read from a single sample in a study of blood T cell repertoires in COVID-19. Sequencing was performed with immunoSEQ multiplex PCR; in TCRdb, only in-frame clones are kept and a portion is missing. The sample consists of some 400,000 clones, more than 75% of them appearing once. The sequencing sample was made of peripheral blood. Receptors were obtained from a woman aged 25-40 years with COVID-19, enrolled during active disease. Both conserved end residues are part of each CDR3. D genes are given only for firm matches. Part of the rows lack a size; the others show once, few, many or a class for expanded clones.

V: TRBV5-6; size: once; D: .; J: TRBJ2-7; CDR3: CASSWRGTPGRSQYF; DNA: TGTGCCAGCAGCTGGAGAGGGACACCAGGCAGGAGTCAGTACTTC
V: TRBV6-6; size: .; D: TRBD1; J: TRBJ1-5; CDR3: CAAATGGNQPQHF; DNA: TGTGCCGCTGCGACAGGGGGCAACCAGCCCCAGCATTTT
V: TRBV2; size: .; D: TRBD1; J: TRBJ1-1; CDR3: CASSRTGYTEAFF; DNA: TGTGCCAGCAGTCGGACAGGGTATACTGAAGCTTTCTTT
V: TRBV7-6; size: .; D: TRBD1; J: TRBJ2-7; CDR3: CASSESQDRGSYEQYF; DNA: TGTGCCAGCAGTGAAAGCCAGGACAGGGGTTCCTACGAGCAGTACTTC
V: TRBV2; size: .; D: TRBD1; J: TRBJ2-1; CDR3: CASKQGSNEQFF; DNA: TGTGCCAGCAAACAGGGGTCCAATGAGCAGTTCTTC
V: TRBV27; size: .; D: .; J: TRBJ1-1; CDR3: CASSLGQGSTEAFF; DNA: TGTGCCAGCAGTTTGGGCCAGGGGAGCACTGAAGCTTTCTTT
V: TRBV10-3; size: once; D: .; J: TRBJ1-5; CDR3: CAISESGGNQPQHF; DNA: TGTGCCATCAGTGAGTCAGGGGGCAATCAGCCCCAGCATTTT
V: TRBV6-5; size: .; D: .; J: TRBJ1-2; CDR3: CASTRGGEGYTF; DNA: TGTGCCAGCACCCGGGGGGGGGAAGGCTACACCTTC
V: TRBV27; size: .; D: .; J: TRBJ2-1; CDR3: CASSFGSSGNEQFF; DNA: TGTGCCAGCAGTTTTGGGAGTTCGGGCAATGAGCAGTTCTTC
V: TRBV10-3; size: .; D: .; J: TRBJ2-2; CDR3: CASTWTANTGELFF; DNA: TGTGCCAGTACCTGGACAGCGAACACCGGGGAGCTGTTTTTT
V: TRBV27; size: .; D: .; J: TRBJ2-7; CDR3: CASVPPYEQYF; DNA: TGTGCCAGCGTCCCCCCTTACGAGCAGTACTTC
V: TRBV28; size: .; D: TRBD1; J: TRBJ1-6; CDR3: CASSRKDREMSPLHF; DNA: TGTGCCAGCAGTCGCAAGGACAGGGAGATGTCACCCCTCCACTTT
V: TRBV11-3; size: .; D: TRBD2; J: TRBJ2-2; CDR3: CASMDGLAGEPWVAGELFF; DNA: TGTGCCAGCATGGACGGGCTAGCGGGAGAGCCATGGGTAGCCGGGGAGCTGTTTTTT
V: TRBV4-2; size: .; D: .; J: TRBJ2-2; CDR3: CASSQQKGTNTGELFF; DNA: TGTGCCAGCAGCCAGCAGAAGGGGACGAACACCGGGGAGCTGTTTTTT
V: TRBV7-2; size: .; D: .; J: TRBJ2-1; CDR3: CASSVQADSYNEQFF; DNA: TGTGCCAGCAGCGTCCAAGCGGACTCCTACAATGAGCAGTTCTTC
V: TRBV10-3; size: few; D: .; J: TRBJ2-1; CDR3: CAISPPGVAAPKSSYNEQFF; DNA: TGTGCCATCAGCCCGCCCGGGGTAGCGGCGCCGAAAAGCTCCTACAATGAGCAGTTCTTC
V: TRBV2; size: .; D: TRBD1; J: TRBJ1-1; CDR3: CASRAGQGRNTEAFF; DNA: TGTGCCAGCAGGGCCGGACAGGGGCGGAACACTGAAGCTTTCTTT
V: TRBV9; size: .; D: .; J: TRBJ2-7; CDR3: CASSVGTGRGYEQYF; DNA: TGTGCCAGCAGCGTTGGGACGGGCAGGGGATACGAGCAGTACTTC
V: TRBV2; size: .; D: TRBD1; J: TRBJ1-1; CDR3: CASSGQGETEAFF; DNA: TGTGCCAGCAGTGGCCAGGGGGAAACTGAAGCTTTCTTT
V: TRBV3-1/TRBV3-2; size: .; D: .; J: TRBJ1-5; CDR3: CASSQGVGAGNQPQHF; DNA: TGTGCCAGCAGCCAAGGAGTGGGGGCCGGAAATCAGCCCCAGCATTTT
V: TRBV5-8; size: .; D: .; J: TRBJ1-5; CDR3: CASSLGHSNQPQHF; DNA: TGTGCCAGCAGCTTGGGACACAGCAATCAGCCCCAGCATTTT
V: TRBV7-2; size: .; D: .; J: TRBJ2-7; CDR3: CASSLGQGLSYEQYF; DNA: TGTGCCAGCAGCTTAGGCCAGGGGCTATCCTACGAGCAGTACTTC
V: TRBV18; size: .; D: .; J: TRBJ2-7; CDR3: CASSPLRGSYEQYF; DNA: TGTGCCAGCTCACCGCTCCGGGGGTCCTACGAGCAGTACTTC
V: TRBV14; size: few; D: TRBD2; J: TRBJ2-7; CDR3: CASSPGGLTYEQYF; DNA: TGTGCCAGCAGCCCGGGGGGACTTACCTACGAGCAGTACTTC
V: TRBV5-1; size: .; D: .; J: TRBJ2-5; CDR3: CASSFPDQETQYF; DNA: TGCGCCAGCAGCTTTCCAGATCAAGAGACCCAGTACTTC
V: TRBV2; size: .; D: .; J: TRBJ2-7; CDR3: CASSEGQNSSYEQYF; DNA: TGTGCCAGCAGTGAAGGACAGAATAGCTCCTACGAGCAGTACTTC
V: TRBV28; size: .; D: .; J: TRBJ2-2; CDR3: CASSLGQGELFF; DNA: TGTGCCAGCAGCTTGGGGCAAGGGGAGCTGTTTTTT
V: TRBV6-1; size: .; D: TRBD1; J: TRBJ2-7; CDR3: CASSEGTGRNEQYF; DNA: TGTGCCAGCAGTGAGGGGACAGGGAGGAACGAGCAGTACTTC
V: TRBV11-2; size: .; D: TRBD2; J: TRBJ2-7; CDR3: CASSPETSGYEQYF; DNA: TGTGCCAGCAGCCCCGAGACTAGCGGATACGAGCAGTACTTC
V: TRBV30; size: .; D: .; J: TRBJ1-4; CDR3: CAWKDPRDREKLFF; DNA: TGTGCCTGGAAAGACCCCAGGGATCGTGAAAAACTGTTTTTT
V: TRBV30; size: .; D: TRBD1; J: TRBJ1-3; CDR3: CAWRQGAGNTIYF; DNA: TGTGCCTGGAGACAGGGGGCTGGAAACACCATATATTTT
V: TRBV19; size: .; D: TRBD2; J: TRBJ2-3; CDR3: CASSIIAGGPRRADTQYF; DNA: TGTGCCAGTAGTATTATAGCGGGAGGGCCGAGGAGGGCAGATACGCAGTATTTT
V: TRBV30; size: .; D: .; J: TRBJ1-1; CDR3: CAWTVNTEAFF; DNA: TGTGCTTGGACGGTGAACACTGAAGCTTTCTTT
V: TRBV19; size: .; D: TRBD1; J: TRBJ1-6; CDR3: CASSIGQGAGSPLHF; DNA: TGTGCCAGTAGTATCGGGCAGGGGGCCGGTTCACCCCTCCACTTT
V: TRBV20-1; size: once; D: .; J: TRBJ2-3; CDR3: CSASQLGSTDTQYF; DNA: TGCAGTGCTAGTCAACTAGGCTCTACAGATACGCAGTATTTT
V: TRBV6-5; size: .; D: .; J: TRBJ2-5; CDR3: CASHTGTRQETQYF; DNA: TGTGCCAGCCACACCGGGACACGCCAAGAGACCCAGTACTTC
V: TRBV7-2; size: .; D: .; J: TRBJ2-3; CDR3: CASSLANYGDTQYF; DNA: TGTGCCAGCAGCTTAGCGAACTACGGAGATACGCAGTATTTT
V: TRBV5-6; size: .; D: TRBD2; J: TRBJ2-7; CDR3: CASSPGGVAGNEQYF; DNA: TGTGCCAGCAGCCCCGGGGGGGTAGCGGGAAACGAGCAGTACTTC
V: TRBV9; size: .; D: .; J: TRBJ2-1; CDR3: CASSPAEAIHNEQFF; DNA: TGTGCCAGCAGCCCCGCGGAGGCCATTCACAATGAGCAGTTCTTC